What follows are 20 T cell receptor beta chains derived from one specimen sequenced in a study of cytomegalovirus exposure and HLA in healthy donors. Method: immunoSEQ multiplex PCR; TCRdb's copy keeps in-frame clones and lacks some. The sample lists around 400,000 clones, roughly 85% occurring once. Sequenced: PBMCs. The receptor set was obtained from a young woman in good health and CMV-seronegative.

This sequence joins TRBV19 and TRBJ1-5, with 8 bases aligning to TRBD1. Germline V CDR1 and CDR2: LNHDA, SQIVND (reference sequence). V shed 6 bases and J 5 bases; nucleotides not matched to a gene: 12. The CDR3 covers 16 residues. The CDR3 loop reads CASSGSQGVLYQPQHF. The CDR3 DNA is TGTGCCAGTAGCGGATCACAGGGGGTCCTCTATCAGCCCCAGCATTTT.

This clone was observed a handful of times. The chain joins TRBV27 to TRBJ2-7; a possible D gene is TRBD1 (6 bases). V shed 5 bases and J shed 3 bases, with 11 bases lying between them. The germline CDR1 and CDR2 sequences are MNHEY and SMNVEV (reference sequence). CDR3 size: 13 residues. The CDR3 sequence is CASSLGQLYEQYF. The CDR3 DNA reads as TGTGCCAGCAGTCTCGGACAGCTCTACGAGCAGTACTTC.

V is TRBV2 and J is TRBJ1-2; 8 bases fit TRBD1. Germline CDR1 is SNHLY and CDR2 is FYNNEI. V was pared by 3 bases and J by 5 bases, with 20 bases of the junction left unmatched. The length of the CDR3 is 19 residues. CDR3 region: CASSDHSRGPPLTKYGYTF. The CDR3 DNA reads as TGTGCCAGCAGTGACCATAGCAGGGGGCCCCCTCTCACCAAATATGGCTACACCTTC.

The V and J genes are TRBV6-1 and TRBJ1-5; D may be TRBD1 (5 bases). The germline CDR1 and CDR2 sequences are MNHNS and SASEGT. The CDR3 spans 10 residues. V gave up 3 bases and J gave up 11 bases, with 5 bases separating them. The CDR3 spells CASSDRAQHF. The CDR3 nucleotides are TGTGCCAGCAGTGACAGGGCCCAGCATTTT.

This chain's CDR3 is CASSLSSTGLSYNEQFF. In DNA form, the CDR3 reads TGTGCCAGCAGTTTATCAAGTACGGGACTATCCTACAATGAGCAGTTCTTC. The chain employs TRBV27 and TRBJ2-1; 7 nucleotides line up with TRBD2. Germline CDR1 reads MNHEY; CDR2 reads SMNVEV (reference sequence). The length of the CDR3 is 17 residues. Unmatched junction bases numbered 6, after V lost 0 bases and J lost 1 base.

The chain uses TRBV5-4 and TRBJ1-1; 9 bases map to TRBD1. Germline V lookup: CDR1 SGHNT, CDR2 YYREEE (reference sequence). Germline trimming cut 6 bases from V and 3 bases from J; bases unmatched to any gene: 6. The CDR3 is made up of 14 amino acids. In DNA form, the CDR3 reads TGTGCCAGCATCAGCGACAGGGGGGACACTGAAGCTTTCTTT. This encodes CASISDRGDTEAFF.

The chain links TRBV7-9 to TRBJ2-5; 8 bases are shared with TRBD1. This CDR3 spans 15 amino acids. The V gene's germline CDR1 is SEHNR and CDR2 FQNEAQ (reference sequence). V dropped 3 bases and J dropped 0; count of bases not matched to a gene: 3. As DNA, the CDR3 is TGTGCCAGCAGCTTGCCAGGGGGCTACCAAGAGACCCAGTACTTC. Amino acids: CASSLPGGYQETQYF. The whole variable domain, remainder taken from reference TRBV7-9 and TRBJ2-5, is DTGVSQNPRHKITKRGQNVTFRCDPISEHNRLYWYRQTLGQGPEFLTYFQNEAQLEKSRLLSDRFSAERPKGSFSTLEIQRTEQGDSAMYLCASSLPGGYQETQYFGPGTRLLVL.

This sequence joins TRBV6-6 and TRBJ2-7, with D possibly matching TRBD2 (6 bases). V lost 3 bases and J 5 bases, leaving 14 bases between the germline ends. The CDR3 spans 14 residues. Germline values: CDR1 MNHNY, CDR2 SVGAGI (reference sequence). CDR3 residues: CASSYGRELDEQYF. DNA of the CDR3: TGTGCCAGCAGTTATGGACGGGAGTTAGACGAGCAGTACTTC.

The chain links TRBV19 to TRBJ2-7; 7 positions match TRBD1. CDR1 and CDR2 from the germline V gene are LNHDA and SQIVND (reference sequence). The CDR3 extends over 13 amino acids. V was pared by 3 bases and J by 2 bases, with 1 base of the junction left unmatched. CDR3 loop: CASSIGTAYEQYF. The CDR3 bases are TGTGCCAGTAGTATTGGGACAGCCTACGAGCAGTACTTC.

CDR3 protein: CASSQGTGTNFYGYTF. The DNA of the CDR3 is TGCGCCAGCAGCCAAGGTACAGGGACGAATTTCTATGGCTACACCTTC. This chain links TRBV4-1 with TRBJ1-2, with D maybe TRBD1 (6 bases). The length of the CDR3 is 16 residues. The V end lost 1 base, the J end lost 4 bases, and 16 bases lay between the germline ends. Germline V gene data show CDR1 as MGHRA and CDR2 as YSYEKL.

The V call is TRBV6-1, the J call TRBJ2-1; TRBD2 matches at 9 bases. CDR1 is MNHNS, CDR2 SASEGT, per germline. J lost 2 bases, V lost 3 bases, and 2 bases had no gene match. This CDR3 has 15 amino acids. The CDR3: CASSDLAGAYNEQFF. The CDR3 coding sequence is TGTGCCAGCAGTGACTTAGCGGGAGCCTACAATGAGCAGTTCTTC.

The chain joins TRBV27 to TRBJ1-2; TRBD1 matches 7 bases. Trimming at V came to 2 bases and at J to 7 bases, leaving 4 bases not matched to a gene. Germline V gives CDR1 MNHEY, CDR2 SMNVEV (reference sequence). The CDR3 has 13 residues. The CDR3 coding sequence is TGTGCCAGCAGTTTAGACAGGGCCGGTGGCTACACCTTC. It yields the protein CASSLDRAGGYTF.

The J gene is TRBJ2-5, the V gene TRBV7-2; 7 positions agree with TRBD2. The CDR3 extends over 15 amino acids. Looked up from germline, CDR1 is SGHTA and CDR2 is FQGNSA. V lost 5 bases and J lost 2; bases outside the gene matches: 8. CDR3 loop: CASSKRDPWQETQYF. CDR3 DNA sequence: TGTGCCAGCAGCAAGCGGGACCCGTGGCAAGAGACCCAGTACTTC.

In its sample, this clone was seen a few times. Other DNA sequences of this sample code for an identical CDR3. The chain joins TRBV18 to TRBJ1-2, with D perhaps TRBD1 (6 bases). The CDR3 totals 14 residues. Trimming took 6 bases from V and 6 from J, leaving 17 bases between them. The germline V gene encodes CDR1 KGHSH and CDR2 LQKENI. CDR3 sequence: CASSPGQRADGYTF. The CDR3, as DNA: TGTGCCAGCTCCCCCGGACAGAGAGCAGATGGCTACACCTTC.

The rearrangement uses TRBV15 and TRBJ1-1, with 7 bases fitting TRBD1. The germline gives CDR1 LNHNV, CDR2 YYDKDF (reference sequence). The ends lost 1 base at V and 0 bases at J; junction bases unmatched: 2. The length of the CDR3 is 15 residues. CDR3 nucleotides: TGTGCCACCAGCAGAGGACAGGGTTTGAACACTGAAGCTTTCTTT. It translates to CATSRGQGLNTEAFF.

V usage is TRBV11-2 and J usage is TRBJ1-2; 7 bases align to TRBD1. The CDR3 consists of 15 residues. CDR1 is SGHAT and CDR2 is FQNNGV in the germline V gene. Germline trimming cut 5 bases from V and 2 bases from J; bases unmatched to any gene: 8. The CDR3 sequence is CASSAIDRANYGYTF. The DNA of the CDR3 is TGTGCCAGCAGCGCGATCGACAGGGCGAACTATGGCTACACCTTC.

The CDR3 bases are TGTGCCAGCAGCTTCGCAGGGGAACAGCCCCAGCATTTT. It codes for CASSFAGEQPQHF. The V and J genes are TRBV5-6 and TRBJ1-5; D perhaps matches TRBD1 (6 bases). In germline, CDR1 is SGHDT, CDR2 YYEEEE. The CDR3 totals 13 residues. Trimming stripped 2 bases from V and 7 bases from J, with 10 bases between.

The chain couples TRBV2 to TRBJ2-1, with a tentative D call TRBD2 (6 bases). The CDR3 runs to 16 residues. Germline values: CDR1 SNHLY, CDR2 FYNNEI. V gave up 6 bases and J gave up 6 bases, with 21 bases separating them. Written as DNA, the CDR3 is TGTGCCAGCAGCGCAGTCCGGGACGGGAGATTCAATGAGCAGTTCTTC. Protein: CASSAVRDGRFNEQFF.

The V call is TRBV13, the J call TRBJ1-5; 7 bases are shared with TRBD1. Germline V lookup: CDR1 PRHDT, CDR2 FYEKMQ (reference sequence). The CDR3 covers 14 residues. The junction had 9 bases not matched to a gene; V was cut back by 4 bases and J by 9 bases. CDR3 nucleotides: TGTGCCAGCAGCTCCCGGGACAGAAACTTGCCCCAGCATTTT. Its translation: CASSSRDRNLPQHF.

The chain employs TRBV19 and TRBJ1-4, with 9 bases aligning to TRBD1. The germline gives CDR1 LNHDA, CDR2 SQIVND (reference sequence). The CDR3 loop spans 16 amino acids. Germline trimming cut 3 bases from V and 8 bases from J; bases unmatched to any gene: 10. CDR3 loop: CASSIRSWTGEEKLFF. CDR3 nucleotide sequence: TGTGCCAGTAGTATTAGGTCCTGGACAGGGGAGGAAAAACTGTTTTTT. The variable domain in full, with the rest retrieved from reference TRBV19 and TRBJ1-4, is DGGITQSPKYLFRKEGQNVTLSCEQNLNHDAMYWYRQDPGQGLRLIYYSQIVNDFQKGDIAEGYSVSREKKESFPLTVTSAQKNPTAFYLCASSIRSWTGEEKLFFGSGTQLSVL.